These 20 T cell receptor beta chains came from one sample sequenced in a study of blood T cell repertoires in COVID-19. The method was immunoSEQ multiplex PCR; TCRdb's version includes in-frame clones alone and lacks a portion of them. The sample lists approximately 230,000 clones; roughly 80% were seen once. The material sequenced was peripheral blood. The source is a man older than 75 with acute or convalescent COVID-19.

J is TRBJ2-7 and V is TRBV18; 9 bases line up with TRBD2. Germline trimming cut 4 bases from V and 6 bases from J; bases unmatched to any gene: 4. Germline V gene lookup returns CDR1 KGHSH and CDR2 LQKENI. CDR3 length equals 13 residues. The CDR3 nucleotides read TGTGCCAGCTCACTAGCGGGAGAGAGCGAGCAGTACTTC. Protein sequence: CASSLAGESEQYF.

The chain recombines TRBV3-1 (or the pseudogene TRBV3-2) with TRBJ1-1; D is possibly TRBD1 (6 bases). Germline CDR1 reads LGHDT; CDR2 reads YNNKEL (reference sequence). Trimming took off 5 bases at V and 5 bases at J, with 15 bases between the two ends. The CDR3 totals 14 residues. CDR3 nucleotides: TGTGCCAGCAGCTATGGGGGGGCGCGTACTGAAGCTTTCTTT. This translates into CASSYGGARTEAFF.

This clone was recorded once. The rearrangement links TRBV19 to TRBJ1-2, with 10 bases aligning to TRBD1. The V segment lost 6 bases and the J segment 5 bases; nucleotides outside the gene matches: 6. Germline V CDR1 and CDR2: LNHDA, SQIVND (reference sequence). The CDR3 sequence is 14 residues long. CDR3 in DNA: TGTGCCAGTAGCCCGGGACAGGGGCCGTATGGCTACACCTTC. It encodes CASSPGQGPYGYTF.

This clone occurred once. The genes are TRBV28 and TRBJ2-7, with TRBD2 matching 9 bases. J was trimmed by 4 bases and V by 9 bases; bases with no gene match: 10. The germline V gene has CDR1 MDHEN and CDR2 SYDVKM. The CDR3 has 14 residues. The CDR3 coding sequence is TGTGCCAGTGGGCCCGGGACTAGCTTTTACGAGCAGTACTTC. Translation: CASGPGTSFYEQYF.

This clone was detected only once. V is TRBV28 and J is TRBJ2-2, with 9 bases fitting TRBD1. The CDR3 totals 16 residues. V trimming: 8 bases; J trimming: 5 bases; junction bases outside the gene matches: 12. Germline assignment: CDR1 MDHEN and CDR2 SYDVKM. The CDR3 nucleotides are TGTGCCAGCCTCCGGTCGTCGGGGACAGGGACCGGGGAGCTGTTTTTT. Its protein is CASLRSSGTGTGELFF.

The V and J genes are TRBV3-1 (or the pseudogene TRBV3-2) and TRBJ1-2; the match to TRBD1 covers 10 bases. The V gene's germline CDR1 is LGHDT and CDR2 YNNKEL (reference sequence). The J segment lost 8 bases and the V segment lost 4 bases, leaving 7 bases of the junction unmatched. This CDR3 region has 14 residues. CDR3 amino acids: CASSRGQGGLGYTF. The CDR3 DNA is TGTGCCAGCAGCCGCGGACAGGGGGGTTTGGGCTACACCTTC.

A few counts support this clone. The V call is TRBV6-2 or TRBV6-3, the J call TRBJ1-1, with D tentatively TRBD1 (5 bases). CDR1 is MNHEY, CDR2 SVGEGT, per germline. V lost 2 bases and J 1 base, leaving 17 bases between the germline ends. CDR3 size: 17 residues. The CDR3 DNA is TGTGCCAGCAGTTACCTTTGGACGAAGGGGTGGAACACTGAAGCTTTCTTT. This encodes CASSYLWTKGWNTEAFF.

This chain links TRBV21-1 with TRBJ1-2; TRBD1 is the table's D call, not checked against the DNA. TRBV21-1 is classified as a pseudogene. This CDR3 has 14 amino acids. For the CDR3, the DNA is TGTGCCAGCAGCAAAGCATCAGGGTTTAATGGCTACACCTTC. Its translation: CASSKASGFNGYTF.

This clone was counted a few times. The chain links TRBV6-2 or TRBV6-3 to TRBJ2-7, with D perhaps TRBD1 (7 bases). V dropped 4 bases and J dropped 4 bases, with 17 bases sitting between them. The germline CDR1 and CDR2 sequences are MNHEY and SVGEGT. The CDR3 contains 15 residues. The CDR3 here is CASSSRQGGKYEQYF. In DNA, the CDR3 is TGTGCCAGCAGTTCGAGACAGGGAGGAAAGTACGAGCAGTACTTC.

V gene TRBV11-2 combines with J gene TRBJ1-6, with 8 bases lining up with TRBD1. Germline trimming cut 2 bases from V and 13 bases from J; bases unmatched to any gene: 7. The CDR3 totals 14 residues. Germline CDR1 SGHAT, CDR2 FQNNGV. For the CDR3, the DNA is TGTGCCAGCAGCTTACAGGACAGGGTGTCGCCCCTCCACTTT. This translates into CASSLQDRVSPLHF. Filled out from reference TRBV11-2 and TRBJ1-6, the complete variable domain reads EAGVAQSPRYKIIEKRQSVAFWCNPISGHATLYWYQQILGQGPKLLIQFQNNGVVDDSQLPKDRFSAERLKGVDSTLKIQPAKLEDSAVYLCASSLQDRVSPLHFGNGTRLTVT.

This clone appeared a single time. The chain has TRBV11-2 and TRBJ1-4; 7 nucleotides line up with TRBD1. The CDR3 sequence is 16 residues long. Germline V lookup: CDR1 SGHAT, CDR2 FQNNGV. V trimming: 4 bases; J trimming: 8 bases; junction bases outside the gene matches: 13. This CDR3 reads CASSWGSQGVNEKLFF. DNA for the CDR3: TGTGCCAGCAGCTGGGGCTCTCAGGGGGTTAACGAAAAACTGTTTTTT.

This clone was recorded once. CDR3 sequence: CASSLYAGRGRRPPNEQFF. The CDR3 region has the DNA TGCGCCAGCAGCTTGTACGCGGGGAGGGGCCGCCGGCCCCCCAATGAGCAGTTCTTC. The V call is TRBV5-1, the J call TRBJ2-1, with TRBD2 identical over 7 bases. CDR3 length equals 19 residues. V shed 1 base and J 6 bases; nucleotides not matched to a gene: 19. CDR1 is SGHRS, CDR2 YFSETQ, per germline. The full variable domain, with the rest looked up from reference TRBV5-1 and TRBJ2-1, is KAGVTQTPRYLIKTRGQQVTLSCSPISGHRSVSWYQQTPGQGLQFLFEYFSETQRNKGNFPGRFSGRQFSNSRSEMNVSTLELGDSALYLCASSLYAGRGRRPPNEQFFGPGTRLTVL.

The rearrangement links TRBV24-1 to TRBJ2-4, with 9 bases fitting TRBD1. Germline V gene sequence: CDR1 KGHDR, CDR2 SFDVKD. V lost 3 bases, J lost 13 bases, and 18 bases stayed unmatched. The CDR3 loop spans 17 amino acids. The CDR3 region has the DNA TGTGCCACCAGTGATCCCAGGACAGGGGTCGGGTTTGGTCGGCAGTACTTC. It is translated as CATSDPRTGVGFGRQYF.

This clone appeared once. The chain carries TRBV5-5 and TRBJ1-1, with TRBD1 identical over 9 bases. Germline V gene data show CDR1 as SGHKS and CDR2 as YYEKEE (reference sequence). Germline trimming cut 4 bases from V and 1 base from J; bases unmatched to any gene: 8. The CDR3 spans 16 residues. The CDR3 bases are TGTGCCAGCAGCAGGGGACAGGGTTATAGGAACACTGAAGCTTTCTTT. Amino acids: CASSRGQGYRNTEAFF.

The chain recombines TRBV6-4 with TRBJ2-1; the match to TRBD2 covers 8 bases. The CDR3 loop spans 15 amino acids. Trimming cost V 4 bases and J 9 bases; bases outside gene matches: 11. Germline CDR1 reads MRHNA; CDR2 reads SNTAGT. The CDR3 is CASSVPGGALGEQFF. CDR3 DNA sequence: TGTGCCAGCAGTGTGCCCGGGGGGGCCTTGGGTGAGCAGTTCTTC.

This clone appeared once. V gene TRBV2 combines with J gene TRBJ1-2; D unclear. The CDR3 extends over 13 amino acids. The germline V gene has CDR1 SNHLY and CDR2 FYNNEI. The V end was cut by 3 bases, the J end by 4 bases, with 9 bases between. CDR3 residues: CASSEVTPYGYTF. CDR3 coding DNA: TGTGCCAGCAGTGAGGTGACACCCTATGGCTACACCTTC.

The chain joins TRBV2 to TRBJ2-7; TRBD2 aligns across 8 bases. Germline assignment: CDR1 SNHLY and CDR2 FYNNEI. J was trimmed by 3 bases and V by 8 bases; bases with no gene match: 12. This CDR3 spans 15 amino acids. This chain's CDR3 is CASAPGPGGNYEQYF. Here the CDR3 DNA reads TGTGCCAGCGCCCCGGGACCGGGAGGGAACTACGAGCAGTACTTC.

The V and J genes are TRBV6-2 or TRBV6-3 and TRBJ2-7; possibly TRBD1 for D (5 bases). Germline V gives CDR1 MNHEY, CDR2 SVGEGT. This CDR3 is built from 15 residues. V lost 6 bases, J lost 3 bases, and 18 bases lay in between. The CDR3 nucleotides read TGTGCCAGCAGCCGACAGCGACCAGTCCACTACGAGCAGTACTTC. Its protein is CASSRQRPVHYEQYF.

The CDR3 nucleotides read TGTGCCAGCAGCTTGTCACTAGCGGGAGGATACGAGCAGTACTTC. It specifies CASSLSLAGGYEQYF. This sequence joins TRBV2 and TRBJ2-7, with 12 bases that match TRBD2. The junction had 7 bases not matched to a gene; V was cut back by 6 bases and J by 4 bases. Germline V gene data show CDR1 as SNHLY and CDR2 as FYNNEI. CDR3 size: 15 residues.

This chain uses TRBV5-5 with TRBJ2-5, with 7 nucleotides matching TRBD2. The CDR3 totals 16 residues. V trimming: 2 bases; J trimming: 7 bases; junction bases outside the gene matches: 14. Germline CDR1 is SGHKS and CDR2 is YYEKEE (reference sequence). This CDR3 is CASSFSVAGAGRTQYF. The DNA for the CDR3 is TGTGCCAGCAGCTTTAGCGTAGCGGGTGCCGGAAGGACCCAGTACTTC.